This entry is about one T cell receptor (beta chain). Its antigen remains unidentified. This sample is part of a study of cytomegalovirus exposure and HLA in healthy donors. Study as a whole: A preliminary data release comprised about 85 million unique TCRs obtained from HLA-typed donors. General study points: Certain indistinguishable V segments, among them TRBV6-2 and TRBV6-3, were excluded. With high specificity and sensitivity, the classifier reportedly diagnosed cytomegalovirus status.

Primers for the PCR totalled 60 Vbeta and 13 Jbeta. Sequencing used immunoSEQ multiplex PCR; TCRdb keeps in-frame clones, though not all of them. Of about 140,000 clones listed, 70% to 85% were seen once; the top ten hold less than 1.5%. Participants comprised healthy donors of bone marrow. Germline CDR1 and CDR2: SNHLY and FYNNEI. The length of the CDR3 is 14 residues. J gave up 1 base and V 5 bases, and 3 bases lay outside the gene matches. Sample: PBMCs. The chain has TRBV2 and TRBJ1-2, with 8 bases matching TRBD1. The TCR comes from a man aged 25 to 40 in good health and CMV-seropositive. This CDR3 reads CASSPGQVNYGYTF. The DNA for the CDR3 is TGTGCCAGCAGTCCGGGACAGGTTAACTATGGCTACACCTTC.